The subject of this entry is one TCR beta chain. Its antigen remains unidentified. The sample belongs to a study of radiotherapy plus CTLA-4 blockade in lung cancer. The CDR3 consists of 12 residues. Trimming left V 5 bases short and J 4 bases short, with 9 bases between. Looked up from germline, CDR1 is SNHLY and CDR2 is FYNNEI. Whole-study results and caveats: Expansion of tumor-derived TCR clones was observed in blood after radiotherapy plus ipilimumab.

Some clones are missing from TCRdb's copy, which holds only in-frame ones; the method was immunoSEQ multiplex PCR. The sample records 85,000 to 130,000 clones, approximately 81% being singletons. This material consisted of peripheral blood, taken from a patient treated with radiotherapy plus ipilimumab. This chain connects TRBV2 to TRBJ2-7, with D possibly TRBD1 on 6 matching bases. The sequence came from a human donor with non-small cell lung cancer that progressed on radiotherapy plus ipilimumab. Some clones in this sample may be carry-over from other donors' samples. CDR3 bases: TGTGCCAGCAGTAAACAGGGTTACGAGCAGTACTTC. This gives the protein CASSKQGYEQYF.